The entry that follows covers one T cell receptor beta chain sequence. In the source study's methods: Reference gene primer amplification gave estimated nucleated cell counts. Clones were read by immunoSEQ multiplex PCR, and TCRdb kept only the in-frame ones, dropping some. The V and J calls and clone size are taken from that table; D and trimming were inferred from the DNA. The data contain about 170,000 clones, more than 65% of them singletons. The J segment lost 6 bases and the V segment lost 0 bases, leaving 10 bases of the junction unmatched. CDR3 size: 16 residues. Germline lookup yields CDR1 SGHAT and CDR2 FQNNGV. The source of the sample is a study of blood T cell repertoires in COVID-19. About the research overall: From the United States, Italy and Spain came samples of acute and convalescent COVID-19.

The sample consisted of peripheral blood. The clonotype originates from a man aged 65-85 years with active or convalescent COVID-19. The rearrangement links TRBV11-2 to TRBJ1-2; TRBD1 matches 7 bases. The CDR3 bases are TGTGCCAGCAGCTTAGAAAGTAGGGCAGGGGGGCATGGCTACACCTTC. The encoded protein is CASSLESRAGGHGYTF.